Each of the 24 T cell receptor beta chains below was sequenced from the same sample in a study of T cell repertoires in cytomegalovirus infection. Each CDR3 protein is one row after TCRdb ran MiXCR on the reads. Here the sample spans some 940,000 distinct CDR3 sequences, roughly 30% being singletons. No antigen has been identified for these receptors. The sequencing used cultured CD8+ T cells from PBMCs, collected from culture after CMV antigen stimulation. Every receptor here comes from a human donor in good health (CMV status not recorded). Some clones in this sample may be carry-over from other donors' samples.

V is TRBV6-6 and J is TRBJ2-5; maybe TRBD1 (5 bases). CDR1 and CDR2 from the germline V gene are MNHNY and SVGAGI (reference sequence). The CDR3 consists of 17 residues. The V end lost 6 bases, the J end lost 4 bases, and 24 bases lay between the germline ends. The CDR3 DNA reads as TGTGCCAGCAGCCACCCGCCGGGCCAGGGTACGGGAGAGACCCAGTACTTC. Amino acids: CASSHPPGQGTGETQYF.

The chain joins TRBV9 to TRBJ2-6; 7 bases match TRBD1. The junction had 15 bases not matched to a gene; V was cut back by 3 bases and J by 0 bases. The CDR3 is made up of 20 amino acids. Germline loops: CDR1 SGDLS, CDR2 YYNGEE. The CDR3 DNA follows: TGTGCCAGCAGCGACAGACAGGGCCCCTCTCCGATCTCTGGGGCCAACGTCCTGACTTTC. Residues: CASSDRQGPSPISGANVLTF.

The genes are TRBV12-3 or TRBV12-4 and TRBJ2-1; 10 positions match TRBD1. Trimming at V came to 7 bases and at J to 9 bases, leaving 15 bases not matched to a gene. There are 16 residues in the CDR3. CDR3 DNA sequence: TGTGCCAGCACCGCCGCCCGGGACAGGGGCAGAATTGAGCAGTTCTTC. This sequence encodes CASTAARDRGRIEQFF.

The chain has TRBV10-3 and TRBJ2-3; D gene uncertain. Germline V gene data show CDR1 as ENHRY and CDR2 as SYGVKD. Trimming removed 0 bases from V and 2 bases from J, with 9 bases in between. This CDR3 contains 15 residues. The CDR3 loop is CAISESPSPTDTQYF. For the CDR3, the DNA is TGTGCCATCAGTGAGTCGCCTAGTCCCACAGATACGCAGTATTTT.

This rearrangement joins TRBV11-3 to TRBJ2-5, with 9 bases lining up with TRBD1. The CDR3 is made up of 15 amino acids. J lost 4 bases, V lost 3 bases, and 6 bases had no gene match. Germline CDR1 reads SGHNT; CDR2 reads YENEEA. CDR3 protein: CASSLGQGGPETQYF. As DNA, the CDR3 is TGTGCCAGCAGCTTGGGACAGGGAGGGCCAGAGACCCAGTACTTC.

Ten or more counts support this clonotype. The chain combines TRBV6-1 with TRBJ1-6; 8 positions agree with TRBD1. CDR3 length: 16 residues. The ends lost 2 bases at V and 7 bases at J; junction bases unmatched: 7. Germline V lookup: CDR1 MNHNS, CDR2 SASEGT. CDR3 in DNA: TGTGCCAGCAGTGAATTCGGGACAGGATTGAATTCACCCCTCCACTTT. This codes for CASSEFGTGLNSPLHF.

A note on this clonotype: This may stem from a read error, because a much larger clone lies one nucleotide away. V gene TRBV14 combines with J gene TRBJ1-5; D remains unclear. Germline CDR1 is SGHDN and CDR2 is FVKESK. The CDR3 sequence is 12 residues long. The germline V and J ends were trimmed by 3 bases and 2 bases, with 2 bases remaining between them. CDR3 residues: CASSHRNQPQHF. In DNA, the CDR3 is TGTGCCAGCAGCCATCGCAATCAGCCCCAGCATTTT.

J is TRBJ1-1 and V is TRBV7-9; 8 positions match TRBD1. CDR3 length: 16 amino acids. Germline values: CDR1 SEHNR, CDR2 FQNEAQ (reference sequence). The trim removed 6 bases at V and 0 bases at J, leaving 9 bases unmatched. CDR3 DNA sequence: TGTGCCAGCAGAGGACAGGGAGGGGGATTGAACACTGAAGCTTTCTTT. This encodes CASRGQGGGLNTEAFF.

This clonotype was counted only a few times. The rearrangement uses TRBV18 and TRBJ2-6; possibly TRBD2 for D (5 bases). CDR1 is KGHSH, CDR2 LQKENI, per germline. The CDR3 consists of 18 residues. V dropped 2 bases and J dropped 1 base, with 15 bases sitting between them. The CDR3: CASSPYKIWTSGANVLTF. CDR3 coding DNA: TGTGCCAGCTCACCATACAAAATATGGACTTCTGGGGCCAACGTCCTGACTTTC.

This clonotype was seen a few times. The chain recombines TRBV9 with TRBJ1-5, with TRBD1 matching 7 bases. This CDR3 is built from 14 residues. Germline V gene lookup returns CDR1 SGDLS and CDR2 YYNGEE. Germline trimming cut 3 bases from V and 8 bases from J; bases unmatched to any gene: 8. CDR3 DNA sequence: TGTGCCAGCAGCGACGGACAGGAGAGAAAGCCCCAGCATTTT. It is translated as CASSDGQERKPQHF. Full variable domain (rest looked up from reference TRBV9 and TRBJ1-5): DSGVTQTPKHLITATGQRVTLRCSPRSGDLSVYWYQQSLDQGLQFLIQYYNGEERAKGNILERFSAQQFPDLHSELNLSSLELGDSALYFCASSDGQERKPQHFGDGTRLSIL.

The rearrangement joins TRBV27 to TRBJ1-4; D is unresolved. Germline-derived CDR1 and CDR2 are MNHEY and SMNVEV (reference sequence). V lost 5 bases and J lost 4, with 11 bases in between. This CDR3 has 14 residues. The CDR3 region is CASSGLQHNEKLFF. Here the CDR3 DNA reads TGTGCCAGCAGTGGTCTCCAGCATAATGAAAAACTGTTTTTT.

This clonotype has a handful of counts. The chain recombines TRBV2 with TRBJ2-7, with 7 bases that match TRBD1. Germline V gene lookup returns CDR1 SNHLY and CDR2 FYNNEI. The CDR3 is 17 residues long. Trimming at V came to 2 bases and at J to 0 bases, leaving 10 bases not matched to a gene. CDR3 loop: CASSERIDRALSYEQYF. In nucleotides, the CDR3 is TGTGCCAGCAGTGAAAGGATCGACAGGGCCCTCTCCTACGAGCAGTACTTC.

V and J are TRBV5-1 and TRBJ2-7; 9 bases match TRBD1. This CDR3 region has 15 residues. V shed 4 bases, J shed 4 bases, and the junction held 9 bases outside the gene matches. Germline V gene data show CDR1 as SGHRS and CDR2 as YFSETQ. As DNA, the CDR3 is TGCGCCAGCAGCATAAGCACCGGGACAGGGTACGAGCAGTACTTC. Translated: CASSISTGTGYEQYF.

This chain connects TRBV20-1 to TRBJ1-5; D gene unclear. The ends were cut back, 0 bases at V and 5 bases at J, with 5 bases in the middle. The germline V gene has CDR1 DFQATT and CDR2 SNEGSKA (reference sequence). The CDR3 consists of 12 residues. The chain's CDR3 is CSARDLYQPQHF. The CDR3 bases are TGCAGTGCTAGAGACCTTTATCAGCCCCAGCATTTT.

This clonotype was recorded at least ten times. The chain uses TRBV7-2 and TRBJ1-1, with 8 bases fitting TRBD1. V trimming: 5 bases; J trimming: 5 bases; junction bases outside the gene matches: 22. The CDR3 has 19 residues. Germline V gene data show CDR1 as SGHTA and CDR2 as FQGNSA. CDR3 sequence: CASSQDRVPWLGPITEAFF. The DNA for the CDR3 is TGTGCCAGCAGCCAGGACAGGGTTCCATGGCTGGGTCCTATAACTGAAGCTTTCTTT.

The rearrangement uses TRBV12-3 or TRBV12-4 and TRBJ2-3; D may be TRBD1 or TRBD2 (7 bases each). CDR3 length: 14 residues. V was cut by 5 bases and J by 6 bases, with 15 bases left in between. The CDR3: CASSPGTAGDTQYF. CDR3 bases: TGTGCCAGCAGTCCCGGGACAGCGGGGGATACGCAGTATTTT.

This clonotype was seen a handful of times. This sequence joins TRBV19 and TRBJ2-3, with D tentatively TRBD1 (5 bases). The CDR3 is 15 residues long. Germline V lookup: CDR1 LNHDA, CDR2 SQIVND (reference sequence). V lost 4 bases and J lost 0, with 11 bases in between. The CDR3 here is CASSKQAPSTDTQYF. CDR3 coding DNA: TGTGCCAGTAGTAAACAGGCCCCGAGCACAGATACGCAGTATTTT.

V usage is TRBV27 and J usage is TRBJ1-6; D is ambiguous. V lost 6 bases and J 3 bases, leaving 15 bases between the germline ends. The germline V gene has CDR1 MNHEY and CDR2 SMNVEV (reference sequence). This CDR3 spans 16 amino acids. For the CDR3, the DNA is TGTGCCAGCAGCCTACTAAGCGGGAACTATAATTCACCCCTCCACTTT. Translating gives CASSLLSGNYNSPLHF.

The chain carries TRBV5-4 and TRBJ2-3; TRBD1 is a possible D gene (6 bases). V shed 4 bases and J shed 6 bases, with 9 bases lying between them. In germline, CDR1 is SGHNT, CDR2 YYREEE (reference sequence). The CDR3 contains 12 residues. DNA of the CDR3: TGTGCCAGCAGCATACAGGGCGATACGCAGTATTTT. Translated: CASSIQGDTQYF.

This chain uses TRBV10-3 with TRBJ2-1, with TRBD1 as a possible D gene (6 bases). V was trimmed by 0 bases and J by 3 bases, leaving 12 bases between them. Germline CDR1 reads ENHRY; CDR2 reads SYGVKD. This CDR3 region has 16 residues. The CDR3 DNA is TGTGCCATCAGTGAGTCTACCCGGACAGACTACAATGAGCAGTTCTTC. Its translation: CAISESTRTDYNEQFF.

V is TRBV5-1 and J is TRBJ2-3; D may correspond to TRBD1 or TRBD2 (5 bases each). This CDR3 comprises 16 residues. Trimming removed 2 bases at V and 0 bases at J, with 13 bases between. CDR1 is SGHRS, CDR2 YFSETQ, per germline. The chain's CDR3 is CASSLLEGPSTDTQYF. The CDR3 nucleotides are TGCGCCAGCAGCTTACTCGAGGGGCCTAGCACAGATACGCAGTATTTT.

In this sample, this clonotype turned up once. One end of the junction does not line up with germline, which may come from a read error. The chain combines TRBV12-3 or TRBV12-4 with TRBJ2-1; 11 bases line up with TRBD2. This CDR3 is 15 amino acids long. The CDR3 coding sequence is TGTGCCAGCAGTCTAGCGGGGGGCTCTCAGGCGGAGCTGTTCTTC. This encodes CASSLAGGSQAELFF.

This rearrangement joins TRBV2 to TRBJ2-3; either TRBD1 or TRBD2 may fit D (5 bases each). Between the trimmed V and J ends, which lost 9 bases and 3 bases, there was a span of 22 bases. The CDR3 consists of 16 residues. In germline, CDR1 is SNHLY, CDR2 FYNNEI. CDR3 DNA sequence: TGTGCCAGTCATAACATAAGGGGAGTAGGAACAGATACGCAGTATTTT. Translating it yields CASHNIRGVGTDTQYF.

The sample holds a few counts of this clonotype. V is TRBV25-1 and J is TRBJ2-2, with D unresolved. CDR3 length: 13 amino acids. The V end was cut by 7 bases, the J end by 6 bases, with 12 bases between. Germline lookup yields CDR1 MGHDK and CDR2 SYGVNS. CDR3 sequence reads: CASKEQSAGELFF. CDR3 sequence (DNA): TGTGCCAGCAAGGAGCAGTCTGCCGGGGAGCTGTTTTTT.